These 3 T cell receptor beta chains originate from one sample sequenced in a study of cytomegalovirus exposure and HLA in healthy donors. It was with 60 Vbeta and 13 Jbeta primers that the PCR ran. Clones were sequenced by immunoSEQ multiplex PCR, and TCRdb holds only the in-frame ones, with some missing. Of more than 130,000 clones listed, approximately 80% were seen once; the top ten hold 4.5% to 6.5%. The specimen was PBMCs. The origin of the receptors is a male donor in good health and CMV-seronegative.

The chain recombines TRBV21-1 with TRBJ2-1; the table assigns TRBD1, which was not confirmed against the DNA. TRBV21-1 is an annotated pseudogene. The CDR3 spans 17 residues. The CDR3 protein is CASSKKGAIHSYNEQFF. Written as DNA, the CDR3 is TGTGCCAGCAGCAAAAAGGGGGCTATCCATTCCTACAATGAGCAGTTCTTC.

CDR3 protein: CASSFPGGVRFF. DNA of the CDR3: TGTGCCAGCAGCTTCCCAGGCGGGGTGCGGTTCTTC. The rearrangement links TRBV7-9 to TRBJ2-1, with D tentatively TRBD2 (6 bases). This CDR3 comprises 12 residues. V was trimmed by 3 bases and J by 15 bases, leaving 15 bases between them. Germline values: CDR1 SEHNR, CDR2 FQNEAQ (reference sequence).

The J gene is TRBJ1-3, the V gene TRBV7-2, with a possible D match to TRBD1 (6 bases). The length of the CDR3 is 15 residues. The germline V gene encodes CDR1 SGHTA and CDR2 FQGNSA. V dropped 7 bases and J dropped 2 bases, with 15 bases sitting between them. The CDR3 spells CASTLTGLPGNTIYF. The CDR3 nucleotides are TGTGCCAGCACCTTGACAGGCCTCCCTGGAAACACCATATATTTT.